The sequence of this T cell receptor (beta chain) was determined in a study of T cell responses to AZD1222 COVID-19 vaccine. Overall study: Analysis merged second doses at about 4 or about 12 weeks.

Germline loops: CDR1 MDHEN, CDR2 SYDVKM. This CDR3 region has 13 residues. The V end was cut by 5 bases, the J end by 5 bases, with 7 bases between. Measured with immunoSEQ multiplex PCR; TCRdb has only the in-frame clones, and not every one. The repertoire has some 100,000 clones, just under 90% of them found once; the top ten carry roughly 3%. General study points: It should be noted that donors were predominantly white British and more often female, and clonal diversity was possibly underestimated.

To note about this clone: Its antigen is not identified.

The chain has TRBV28 and TRBJ1-6; D is uncertain. The specimen comprised peripheral blood, sampled on day 0 of AZD1222 vaccination. This sequence was found in an adult in good health. Here the CDR3 DNA reads TGTGCCAGCAGTAGCGGAAATAATTCACCCCTCCACTTT. Protein product: CASSSGNNSPLHF.